Below, 26 T cell receptor beta chains from the same sample are listed, as sequenced in a study of tumor-infiltrating lymphocytes in primary liver carcinoma. A primer in the constant region served to generate TCR beta cDNA from around 500 ng of total RNA. It was through three nested multiplex PCR rounds of slightly modified ARM-PCR that TCR beta libraries arose. PCR rounds one and two used TRBV1-TRBV30 forward primers with a C-beta reverse primer for around 9 cycles each. Using its own MiXCR run on the multiplex PCR reads, TCRdb lists one record per CDR3 protein. The sample has under 90,000 distinct CDR3 sequences; approximately 72% are singletons. Between roughly 17 and 31 mg of unsorted bulk tissue served as the source from which RNA and DNA were co-extracted. Material: liver tumor tissue from sampling region 1. Indicated subset: tumor region T1, superior pole. These receptors originate from a man in his forties with primary liver carcinoma and hepatitis B virus infection.

This clonotype was observed once. A much bigger clone sits one base away, suggesting this may be a read error. The chain carries TRBV5-1 and TRBJ1-1; D gene ambiguous. This CDR3 is built from 14 residues. Germline V gene lookup returns CDR1 SGHRS and CDR2 YFSETQ. The CDR3 bases are TGCGCCAACAGCGCCCGCTCCACGAACACTGAAGCTTTCTTT. This encodes CANSARSTNTEAFF.

This clonotype was recorded once. The CDR3 does not close with the conserved phenylalanine or tryptophan, likely indicating a read error. The chain recombines TRBV29-1 with TRBJ2-3; TRBD2 matches at 9 bases. The CDR3 covers 14 residues. CDR1 is SQVTM and CDR2 is ANQGSEA in the germline V gene. CDR3 in amino acids: CSVAPSGDTDTQYL. CDR3 nucleotide sequence: TGCAGTGTCGCTCCTAGCGGGGACACAGATACGCAGTATCTT.

Points on this clonotype: Relative to the germline gene, one junction end is altered; a read error may explain this. The CDR3 is CASRELQTNIEAFF. CDR3 coding DNA: TGTGCCAGCAGAGAGTTACAGACGAACATTGAAGCTTTCTTT. The chain couples TRBV28 to TRBJ1-1, with D unresolved. This CDR3 region has 14 residues. In germline, CDR1 is MDHEN, CDR2 SYDVKM.

The V call is TRBV6-5, the J call TRBJ1-4; 7 bases are shared with TRBD1. Unmatched junction bases numbered 12, after V lost 9 bases and J lost 8 bases. The CDR3 runs 14 residues. Germline-derived CDR1 and CDR2 are MNHEY and SVGAGI. The CDR3 is CARGGKGAEEKLFF. The DNA for the CDR3 is TGTGCCAGGGGTGGAAAGGGGGCCGAGGAAAAACTGTTTTTT.

This clonotype is labeled as medium-sized. V is TRBV6-6 and J is TRBJ1-5; D unresolved. This CDR3 has 13 residues. Germline CDR1 MNHNY, CDR2 SVGAGI (reference sequence). Trimming removed 6 bases at V and 0 bases at J, with 6 bases between. The CDR3 loop is CASRDGSNQPQHF. CDR3 coding DNA: TGTGCCAGCAGGGACGGTAGCAATCAGCCCCAGCATTTT.

This clonotype was seen many times. The rearrangement links TRBV12-3 or TRBV12-4 to TRBJ1-1; no firm D call. The CDR3 has 15 residues. Deletions cut 3 bases from V and 5 bases from J, with 16 bases between. The CDR3 DNA is TGTGCCAGCAGTTTTTCCGGGCTCTCGGGAACTGAAGCTTTCTTT. Translation gives CASSFSGLSGTEAFF.

On this clonotype: One junction end does not reproduce the germline sequence, and a read error may be involved. This chain uses TRBV11-3 with TRBJ2-2, with D tentatively TRBD1 (5 bases). CDR1 is SGHNT, CDR2 YENEEA, per germline. This CDR3 has 13 residues. Here the CDR3 DNA reads TGTGACAGCAGCTTAAGGGGCACCGGGGAGCTGTTTTTT. Amino acid sequence: CDSSLRGTGELFF.

As for this clonotype: The final CDR3 position lacks the conserved phenylalanine or tryptophan, pointing to a likely read error. The V and J genes are TRBV6-5 and TRBJ2-5; 8 bases fit TRBD2. The CDR3 is made up of 13 amino acids. Per the germline V gene, CDR1 is MNHEY and CDR2 is SVGAGI. CDR3 sequence reads: CTSNGRGGETQYI. The CDR3 DNA sequence: TGTACCAGCAACGGGAGGGGTGGAGAGACCCAGTACATC.

The chain couples TRBV30 to TRBJ1-5; weak D call: TRBD1 (5 bases). Germline CDR1 is GTSNPN and CDR2 is SVGIG (reference sequence). The CDR3 contains 15 residues. V lost 2 bases, J lost 7 bases, and 18 bases lay in between. CDR3: CAWSIGTGSGQPQHF. CDR3 sequence (DNA): TGTGCCTGGAGTATCGGGACGGGGTCGGGCCAGCCCCAGCATTTT.

The chain carries TRBV7-9 and TRBJ1-4; D possibly corresponds to TRBD1 (6 bases). CDR3 size: 17 residues. V was cut by 0 bases and J by 3 bases, with 14 bases left in between. Germline values: CDR1 SEHNR, CDR2 FQNEAQ (reference sequence). DNA of the CDR3: TGTGCCAGCAGCTTAGCACGGGGGGCCGTGGCTAATGAAAAACTGTTTTTT. This sequence encodes CASSLARGAVANEKLFF.

A note on this clonotype: A single base separates this from a much larger clone, so it may be a read error. V gene TRBV28 combines with J gene TRBJ2-3; D ambiguous. Trimming shortened V by 6 bases and J by 2 bases, and 12 bases separated the two germline ends. CDR3 length equals 14 residues. Germline V gene sequence: CDR1 MDHEN, CDR2 SYDVKM. The DNA of the CDR3 is TGTGCCAGCAGCCCTCCTTATCCCACAGATACGCAGTATTTT. It yields the protein CASSPPYPTDTQYF.

The V gene is TRBV11-2, the J gene TRBJ2-5; 10 bases line up with TRBD2. The V gene end was trimmed by 6 bases and the J gene end by 0 bases; junction bases not matched to a gene: 13. Germline V gene lookup returns CDR1 SGHAT and CDR2 FQNNGV. The CDR3 runs 18 residues. Here the CDR3 reads CASSLCPGLAAYQETQYF. DNA of the CDR3: TGTGCCAGCAGTTTATGTCCAGGACTAGCGGCGTACCAAGAGACCCAGTACTTC.

In its sample, this clonotype was seen many times. The chain is built from TRBV29-1 and TRBJ1-1; 7 bases line up with TRBD1. CDR3 length: 15 amino acids. Per the germline V gene, CDR1 is SQVTM and CDR2 is ANQGSEA. V shed 4 bases, J shed 5 bases, and the junction held 13 bases outside the gene matches. The CDR3 DNA sequence: TGCAGCGTTGGGGACGACGGAGGGGGCAGGACTGAAGCTTTCTTT. It specifies CSVGDDGGGRTEAFF.

At least ten counts were recorded for this clonotype. The chain links TRBV7-9 to TRBJ2-2; the D gene is possibly TRBD2 (5 bases). This CDR3 region has 15 residues. V lost 0 bases and J lost 5, with 10 bases in between. Germline V CDR1 and CDR2: SEHNR, FQNEAQ (reference sequence). Written as DNA, the CDR3 is TGTGCCAGCAGCTTAGCGCGGACTCTGACCGGGGAGCTGTTTTTT. It is translated as CASSLARTLTGELFF. Combining the CDR3 with reference TRBV7-9 and TRBJ2-2 gives the whole variable domain DTGVSQNPRHKITKRGQNVTFRCDPISEHNRLYWYRQTLGQGPEFLTYFQNEAQLEKSRLLSDRFSAERPKGSFSTLEIQRTEQGDSAMYLCASSLARTLTGELFFGEGSRLTVL.

A note on this clonotype: A junction end diverges from the germline sequence, so it may reflect a read error. The chain links TRBV29-1 to TRBJ2-5; D could derive from TRBD1 or TRBD2 (6 bases each). The CDR3 covers 12 residues. Germline V CDR1 and CDR2: SQVTM, ANQGSEA. The CDR3 reads CSVEGGGKTQHF. The CDR3 DNA sequence: TGCAGCGTCGAGGGGGGTGGTAAGACCCAGCACTTC.

As regards this clonotype: Sequence at one end of the junction differs from germline and may be a read error. The gene calls are TRBV10-2 and TRBJ2-3, with 7 bases that match TRBD2. The CDR3 spans 17 residues. CDR1 and CDR2 (germline): WSHSY, SAAADI. The CDR3 DNA reads TGCGCCAGCATTGAATGGACTAGTGGGAGAGGGGCGGATACGCAGTTTTTC. Translated, it gives CASIEWTSGRGADTQFF.

Concerning this clonotype: At one end the junction does not follow the germline gene, possibly because of a read error. The CDR3 here is CVSSPGGPRTGGLFF. CDR3 in DNA: TGTGTCAGCAGCCCCGGGGGGCCGCGGACCGGGGGGCTGTTTTTT. The rearrangement links TRBV4-2 to TRBJ2-2, with D tentatively TRBD2 (7 bases). This CDR3 is 15 amino acids long. Looked up from germline, CDR1 is LGHNA and CDR2 is YNFKEQ.

As to this clonotype: A junction end diverges from the germline sequence, so it may reflect a read error. The V and J genes are TRBV12-3 or TRBV12-4 and TRBJ2-7; 11 bases align to TRBD2. The CDR3 consists of 16 residues. CDR3 region: CASTLLAGGPPYEQYF. CDR3 sequence (DNA): TGTGCCAGCACTTTATTAGCGGGAGGGCCTCCATACGAACAGTACTTC.

About this clonotype: A junction end diverges from the germline sequence, so it may reflect a read error. The V and J genes are TRBV10-3 and TRBJ2-3; D may be TRBD1 or TRBD2 (5 bases each). The CDR3 covers 14 residues. Germline V gives CDR1 ENHRY, CDR2 SYGVKD. As DNA, the CDR3 is TGTGTCATCAACGACGGGGCTGGCATAGATACGCAGTATTTT. It encodes CVINDGAGIDTQYF.

There are many counts of this clonotype. The chain has TRBV12-3 or TRBV12-4 and TRBJ2-2; D is perhaps TRBD1 (5 bases). This CDR3 has 15 residues. The V end was cut by 3 bases, the J end by 2 bases, with 10 bases between. CDR3 sequence (DNA): TGTGCCAGCAGTTTGGGCAGGGCAAACACCGGGGAGCTGTTTTTT. Its protein product is CASSLGRANTGELFF.

This clonotype has just one count. This chain connects TRBV11-2 to TRBJ2-5, with D possibly being TRBD1 (6 bases). The V end lost 7 bases, the J end lost 4 bases, and 19 bases lay between the germline ends. The CDR3 consists of 15 residues. CDR1 SGHAT and CDR2 FQNNGV come from the germline V gene. As DNA, the CDR3 is TGTGCCAGCATCGACCTGACAGGAGCAAGAGAGACCCAGTACTTC. It is translated as CASIDLTGARETQYF.

This clonotype is medium-sized. The chain has TRBV4-2 and TRBJ2-7, with D possibly being TRBD1 (5 bases). The CDR3 is made up of 12 amino acids. Germline V CDR1 and CDR2: LGHNA, YNFKEQ. V was shortened by 4 bases and J by 2 bases, with 6 bases between the two germline ends. The CDR3 bases are TGTGCCAGCAGCCCGGACACCTACGAGCAGTACTTC. It translates to CASSPDTYEQYF.

This clonotype was seen a single time. At one boundary the junction diverges from the germline segment, which might be a read error. CDR3 amino acids: CASSPRGRDGNYDYTF. The CDR3 DNA follows: TGTGCCAGCAGCCCCCGCGGCCGGGACGGTAACTATGACTACACCTTC. The chain uses TRBV6-5 and TRBJ1-2; D might be TRBD1 (5 bases). The CDR3 is made up of 16 amino acids. The germline V gene encodes CDR1 MNHEY and CDR2 SVGAGI.

This clonotype was counted ten times or more. The J gene is TRBJ2-7, the V gene TRBV7-8; D is unclear. CDR1 and CDR2 from the germline V gene are SGHVS and FQNEAQ. The germline V and J ends were trimmed by 1 base and 3 bases, with 10 bases remaining between them. The CDR3 length is 14 residues. CDR3 residues: CASSLGAVSYEQYF. The CDR3 DNA follows: TGTGCCAGCAGCTTAGGGGCCGTGAGCTACGAGCAGTACTTC.

The CDR3 sequence: CASSLSSGGSDTQYF. The CDR3 DNA sequence: TGTGCCAGCAGCTTATCTAGTGGGGGTAGTGATACGCAGTATTTT. This chain joins TRBV7-3 and TRBJ2-3; D may match TRBD1 or TRBD2 (5 bases each). Germline V gene lookup returns CDR1 SGHTA and CDR2 FQGTGA. This CDR3 spans 15 amino acids. The V end lost 2 bases, the J end lost 6 bases, and 15 bases lay between the germline ends.

This clonotype was seen only once. An end of the junction differs from the germline gene, which may be a read error. V gene TRBV5-1 combines with J gene TRBJ2-2; no firm D call. The CDR3 covers 15 residues. The germline V gene has CDR1 SGHRS and CDR2 YFSETQ. DNA of the CDR3: TGCGCCAGTAGCTTGAAGGATCGTACGGCCGGGGAGCTGTTTTTT. As protein: CASSLKDRTAGELFF.